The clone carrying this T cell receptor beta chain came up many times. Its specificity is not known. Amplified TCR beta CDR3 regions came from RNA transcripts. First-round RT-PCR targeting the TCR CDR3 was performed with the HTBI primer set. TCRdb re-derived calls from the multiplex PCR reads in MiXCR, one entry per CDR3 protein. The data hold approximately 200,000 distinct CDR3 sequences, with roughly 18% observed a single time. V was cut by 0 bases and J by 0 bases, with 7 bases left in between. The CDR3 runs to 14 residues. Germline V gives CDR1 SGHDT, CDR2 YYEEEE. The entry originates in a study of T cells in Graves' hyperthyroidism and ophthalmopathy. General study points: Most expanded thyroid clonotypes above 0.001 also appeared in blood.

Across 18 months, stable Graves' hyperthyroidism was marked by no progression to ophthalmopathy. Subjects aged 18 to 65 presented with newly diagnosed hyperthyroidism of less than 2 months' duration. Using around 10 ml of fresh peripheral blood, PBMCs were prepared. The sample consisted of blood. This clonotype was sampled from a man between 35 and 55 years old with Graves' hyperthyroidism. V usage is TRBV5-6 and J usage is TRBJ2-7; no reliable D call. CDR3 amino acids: CASSLGVSSYEQYF. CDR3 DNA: TGTGCCAGCAGCTTGGGAGTCAGCTCCTACGAGCAGTACTTC.